These 13 T cell receptor beta chains originate from one sample sequenced in a study of blood T cell repertoires in COVID-19. Profiling relied on immunoSEQ multiplex PCR, and the TCRdb table lists in-frame clones only, not all of them. The sample holds 300,000 to 400,000 clones, approximately 90% seen once. The specimen was peripheral blood. All receptors derive from a man aged 25 to 40 with COVID-19, enrolled during active disease.

DNA of the CDR3: TGCAGCACCCGCCGGGGGGTGTGGGATGAGCAGTTCTTC. Amino acid sequence: CSTRRGVWDEQFF. The chain employs TRBV29-1 and TRBJ2-1, with 7 nucleotides matching TRBD2. V lost 8 bases to trimming and J lost 8 bases; unmatched junction nucleotides: 12. CDR1 is SQVTM and CDR2 is ANQGSEA in the germline V gene. CDR3 length equals 13 residues.

The chain has TRBV7-2 and TRBJ1-4; maybe TRBD1 (6 bases). There are 16 residues in the CDR3. Looked up from germline, CDR1 is SGHTA and CDR2 is FQGNSA. The V gene lost 4 bases and the J gene lost 1 base, with 13 bases spanning the gap. The CDR3 loop is CASSWRGLRTNEKLFF. As DNA, the CDR3 is TGTGCCAGCAGCTGGCGGGGGCTGAGAACTAATGAAAAACTGTTTTTT.

V is TRBV5-6 and J is TRBJ1-2, with 9 bases that match TRBD1. Germline-derived CDR1 and CDR2 are SGHDT and YYEEEE. The ends lost 4 bases at V and 4 bases at J; junction bases unmatched: 8. This CDR3 contains 15 residues. For the CDR3, the DNA is TGTGCCAGCAGCATCCGGGACAGGGTCCTCTATGGCTACACCTTC. Translation: CASSIRDRVLYGYTF.

This chain uses TRBV7-9 with TRBJ2-5; TRBD1 matches at 7 bases. The V and J ends lost 3 bases and 1 base, in that order; junction bases with no gene match: 2. CDR1 and CDR2 (germline): SEHNR, FQNEAQ (reference sequence). The length of the CDR3 is 14 residues. The CDR3 DNA sequence: TGTGCCAGCAGCTTCGGGACAGCCCAAGAGACCCAGTACTTC. Amino acids: CASSFGTAQETQYF.

This clone was observed a handful of times. The chain uses TRBV6-6 and TRBJ1-5; no reliable D call. The germline gives CDR1 MNHNY, CDR2 SVGAGI (reference sequence). The CDR3 covers 16 residues. Trimming left V 2 bases short and J 0 bases short, with 11 bases between. In nucleotides, the CDR3 is TGTGCCAGCAGTTACAAGGCAGCGTATAGCAATCAGCCCCAGCATTTT. This encodes CASSYKAAYSNQPQHF.

V gene TRBV6-6 combines with J gene TRBJ2-2, with 8 bases aligning to TRBD1. CDR1 and CDR2 (germline): MNHNY, SVGAGI (reference sequence). Losses at the gene ends were 6 bases for V and 0 bases for J; bases not matched to a gene: 6. The CDR3 totals 16 residues. The CDR3 protein is CASRDGTGTNTGELFF. CDR3 DNA: TGTGCCAGCAGGGATGGGACAGGAACGAACACCGGGGAGCTGTTTTTT.

This chain joins TRBV25-1 and TRBJ2-1; 7 bases align to TRBD2. J gave up 1 base and V 1 base, and 4 bases lay outside the gene matches. Germline V CDR1 and CDR2: MGHDK, SYGVNS. The CDR3 covers 16 residues. The CDR3 reads CASSEWGGGSYNEQFF. CDR3 DNA: TGTGCCAGCAGTGAATGGGGGGGAGGGTCCTACAATGAGCAGTTCTTC.

This rearrangement joins TRBV19 to TRBJ1-1, with 7 bases identical to TRBD1. The CDR3 runs 17 residues. CDR1 and CDR2 from the germline V gene are LNHDA and SQIVND (reference sequence). V gave up 1 base and J gave up 3 bases; unmatched junction bases: 11. The CDR3 region has the DNA TGTGCCAGTAGTATAGGAATATCGGACAGGATCTACACTGAAGCTTTCTTT. Protein sequence: CASSIGISDRIYTEAFF.

V gene TRBV7-2 combines with J gene TRBJ1-5; 10 bases are a match to TRBD1. Per the germline V gene, CDR1 is SGHTA and CDR2 is FQGNSA. V lost 5 bases to trimming and J lost 1 base; unmatched junction nucleotides: 2. The CDR3 totals 15 residues. The CDR3 sequence is CASSRTGGSNQPQHF. CDR3 nucleotide sequence: TGTGCCAGCAGCCGGACAGGGGGGAGCAATCAGCCCCAGCATTTT. Filled out from reference TRBV7-2 and TRBJ1-5, the complete variable domain reads GAGVSQSPSNKVTEKGKDVELRCDPISGHTALYWYRQSLGQGLEFLIYFQGNSAPDKSGLPSDRFSAERTGGSVSTLTIQRTQQEDSAVYLCASSRTGGSNQPQHFGDGTRLSIL.

The rearrangement joins TRBV3-1 (or the pseudogene TRBV3-2) to TRBJ1-1, with a possible D match to TRBD1 (6 bases). Germline lookup yields CDR1 LGHDT and CDR2 YNNKEL (reference sequence). There are 15 residues in the CDR3. V dropped 0 bases and J dropped 4 bases, with 12 bases sitting between them. CDR3 protein: CASSQDGGGGTEAFF. The CDR3, as DNA: TGTGCCAGCAGCCAAGATGGGGGCGGCGGCACTGAAGCTTTCTTT.

This chain joins TRBV19 and TRBJ2-7; a weak D match, TRBD2 (5 bases). Germline lookup yields CDR1 LNHDA and CDR2 SQIVND (reference sequence). The V end was cut by 5 bases, the J end by 7 bases, with 18 bases between. The CDR3 loop spans 14 amino acids. The CDR3 loop reads CASSVGLQLGEQYF. CDR3 DNA: TGTGCCAGTAGTGTCGGACTCCAACTAGGGGAGCAGTACTTC. The variable domain in full, completed from reference TRBV19 and TRBJ2-7, reads DGGITQSPKYLFRKEGQNVTLSCEQNLNHDAMYWYRQDPGQGLRLIYYSQIVNDFQKGDIAEGYSVSREKKESFPLTVTSAQKNPTAFYLCASSVGLQLGEQYFGPGTRLTVT.

The chain links TRBV7-9 to TRBJ2-1; TRBD1 agrees at 12 bases. Germline lookup yields CDR1 SEHNR and CDR2 FQNEAQ (reference sequence). This CDR3 is 15 amino acids long. V shed 5 bases, J shed 6 bases, and the junction held 5 bases outside the gene matches. The CDR3 DNA reads TGTGCCAGCAGCCCGGGACAGGGGGCTTTCAATGAGCAGTTCTTC. Translated: CASSPGQGAFNEQFF. The entire variable domain, with the rest obtained from reference TRBV7-9 and TRBJ2-1, is as follows: DTGVSQNPRHKITKRGQNVTFRCDPISEHNRLYWYRQTLGQGPEFLTYFQNEAQLEKSRLLSDRFSAERPKGSFSTLEIQRTEQGDSAMYLCASSPGQGAFNEQFFGPGTRLTVL.

The rearrangement uses TRBV15 and TRBJ1-4, with D hard to call. The CDR3 consists of 16 residues. V shed 3 bases and J shed 5 bases, with 16 bases lying between them. The germline CDR1 and CDR2 sequences are LNHNV and YYDKDF (reference sequence). The CDR3 spells CATSSDLAGPNEKLFF. CDR3 DNA: TGTGCCACCAGCAGTGATTTGGCAGGCCCCAATGAAAAACTGTTTTTT.